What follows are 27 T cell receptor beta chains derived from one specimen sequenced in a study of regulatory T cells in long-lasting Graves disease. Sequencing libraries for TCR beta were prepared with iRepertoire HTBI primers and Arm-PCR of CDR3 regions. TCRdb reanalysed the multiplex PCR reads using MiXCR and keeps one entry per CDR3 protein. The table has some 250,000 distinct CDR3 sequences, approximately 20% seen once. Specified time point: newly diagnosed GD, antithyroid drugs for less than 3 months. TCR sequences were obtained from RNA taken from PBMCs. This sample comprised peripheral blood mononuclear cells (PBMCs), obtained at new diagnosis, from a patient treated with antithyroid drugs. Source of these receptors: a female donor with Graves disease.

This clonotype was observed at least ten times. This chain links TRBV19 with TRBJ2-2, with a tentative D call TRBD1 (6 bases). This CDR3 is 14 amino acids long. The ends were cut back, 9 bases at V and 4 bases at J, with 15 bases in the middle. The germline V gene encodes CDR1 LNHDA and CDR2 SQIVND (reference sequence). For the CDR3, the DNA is TGTGCCAGCACAGGGACATTCGGCACCGGGGAGCTGTTTTTT. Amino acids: CASTGTFGTGELFF.

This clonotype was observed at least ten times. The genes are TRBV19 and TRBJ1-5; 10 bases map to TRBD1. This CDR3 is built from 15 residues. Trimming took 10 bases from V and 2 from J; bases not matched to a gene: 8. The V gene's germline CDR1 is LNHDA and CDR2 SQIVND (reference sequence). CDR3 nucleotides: TGTGCCACTTCAGACAGGGGGCAAGGCAATCAGCCCCAGCATTTT. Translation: CATSDRGQGNQPQHF.

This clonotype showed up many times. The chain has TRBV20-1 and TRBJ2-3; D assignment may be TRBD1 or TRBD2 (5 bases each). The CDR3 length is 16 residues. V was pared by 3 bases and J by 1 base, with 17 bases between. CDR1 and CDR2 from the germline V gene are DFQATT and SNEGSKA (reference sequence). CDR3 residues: CSARGDVVRGTDTQYF. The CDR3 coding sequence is TGCAGTGCTAGGGGGGATGTGGTGAGGGGCACAGATACGCAGTATTTT.

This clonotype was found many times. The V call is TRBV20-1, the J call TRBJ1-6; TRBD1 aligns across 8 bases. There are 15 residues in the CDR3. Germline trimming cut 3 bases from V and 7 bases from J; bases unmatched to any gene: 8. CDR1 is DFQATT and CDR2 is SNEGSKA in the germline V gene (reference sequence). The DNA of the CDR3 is TGCAGTGCTAGGGTTCTGACAGGGGAAAATTCACCCCTCCACTTT. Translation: CSARVLTGENSPLHF.

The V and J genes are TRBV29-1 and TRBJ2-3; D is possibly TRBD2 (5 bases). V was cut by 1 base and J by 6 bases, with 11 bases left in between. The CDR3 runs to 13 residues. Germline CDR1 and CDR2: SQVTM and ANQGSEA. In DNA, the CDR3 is TGCAGCGTTGAAGTTGGGAGTGATGATACGCAGTATTTT. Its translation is CSVEVGSDDTQYF.

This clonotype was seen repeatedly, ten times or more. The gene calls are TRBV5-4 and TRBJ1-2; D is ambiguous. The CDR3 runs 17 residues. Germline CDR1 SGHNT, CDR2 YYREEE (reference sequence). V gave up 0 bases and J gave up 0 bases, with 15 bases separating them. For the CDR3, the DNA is TGTGCCAGCAGCTTGGCAGCAGGTTACGGGGCTAACTATGGCTACACCTTC. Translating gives CASSLAAGYGANYGYTF. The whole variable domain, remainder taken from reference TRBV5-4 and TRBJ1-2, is ETGVTQSPTHLIKTRGQQVTLRCSSQSGHNTVSWYQQALGQGPQFIFQYYREEENGRGNFPPRFSGLQFPNYSSELNVNALELDDSALYLCASSLAAGYGANYGYTFGSGTRLTVV.

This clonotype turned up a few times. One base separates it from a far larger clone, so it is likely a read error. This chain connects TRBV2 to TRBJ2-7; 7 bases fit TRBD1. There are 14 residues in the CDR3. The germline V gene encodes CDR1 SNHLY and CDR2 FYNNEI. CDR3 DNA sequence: TGTGCCAGCAGCCGGGACAGAAGCTCCTACGAGCAGCACTTC. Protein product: CASSRDRSSYEQHF.

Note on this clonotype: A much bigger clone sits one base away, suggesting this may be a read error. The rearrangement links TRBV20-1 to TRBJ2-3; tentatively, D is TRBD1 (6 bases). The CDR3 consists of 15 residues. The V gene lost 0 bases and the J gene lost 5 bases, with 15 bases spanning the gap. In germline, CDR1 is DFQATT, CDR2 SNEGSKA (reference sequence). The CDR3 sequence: CSARDRGSFIDTQYF. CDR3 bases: TGCAGTGCTAGAGATAGGGGGAGTTTCATAGATACGCAGTATTTT.

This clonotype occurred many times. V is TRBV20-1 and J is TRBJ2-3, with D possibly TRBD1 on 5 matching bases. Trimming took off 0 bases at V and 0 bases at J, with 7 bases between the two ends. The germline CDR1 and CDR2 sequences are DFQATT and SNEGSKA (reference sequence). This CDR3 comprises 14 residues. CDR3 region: CSARDAGSTDTQYF. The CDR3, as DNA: TGCAGTGCTAGAGATGCAGGGAGCACAGATACGCAGTATTTT.

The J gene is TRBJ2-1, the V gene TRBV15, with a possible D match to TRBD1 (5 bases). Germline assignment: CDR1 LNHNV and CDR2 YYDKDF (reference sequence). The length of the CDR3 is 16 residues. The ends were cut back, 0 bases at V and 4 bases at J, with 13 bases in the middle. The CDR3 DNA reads TGTGCCACCAGCAGAGAAAGAACAGGAGTTTACAATGAGCAGTTCTTC. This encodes CATSRERTGVYNEQFF.

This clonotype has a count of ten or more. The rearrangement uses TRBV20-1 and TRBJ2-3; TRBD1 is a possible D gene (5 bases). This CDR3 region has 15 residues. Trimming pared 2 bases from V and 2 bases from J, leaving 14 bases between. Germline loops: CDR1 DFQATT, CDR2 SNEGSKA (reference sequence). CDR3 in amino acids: CSARPRGDDTDTQYF. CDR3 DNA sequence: TGCAGTGCTAGACCTAGGGGCGATGACACAGATACGCAGTATTTT.

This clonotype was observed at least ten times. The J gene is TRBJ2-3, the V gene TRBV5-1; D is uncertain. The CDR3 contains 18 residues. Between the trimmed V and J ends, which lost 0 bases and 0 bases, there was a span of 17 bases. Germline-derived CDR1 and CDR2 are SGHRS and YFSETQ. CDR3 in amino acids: CASSLGLLGRSSTDTQYF. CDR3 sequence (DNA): TGCGCCAGCAGCTTGGGCCTTCTAGGGCGATCCAGCACAGATACGCAGTATTTT.

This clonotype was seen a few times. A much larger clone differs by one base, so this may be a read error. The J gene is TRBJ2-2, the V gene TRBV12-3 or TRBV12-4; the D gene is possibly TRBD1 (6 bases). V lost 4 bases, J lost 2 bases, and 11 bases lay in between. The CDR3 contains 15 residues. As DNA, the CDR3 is TGTGCCAGCAGTTCGGACAGAGAAAACACCGGGGAGCTGTTTTTT. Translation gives CASSSDRENTGELFF.

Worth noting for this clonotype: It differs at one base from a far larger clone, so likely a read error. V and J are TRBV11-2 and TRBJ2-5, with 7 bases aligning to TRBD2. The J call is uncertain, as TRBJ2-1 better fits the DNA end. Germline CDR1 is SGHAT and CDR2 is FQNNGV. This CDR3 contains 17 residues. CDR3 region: CASSPGLVGLIGNEQFF. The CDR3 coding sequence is TGTGCCAGCAGCCCAGGACTAGTGGGCCTGATCGGGAATGAGCAGTTCTTC.

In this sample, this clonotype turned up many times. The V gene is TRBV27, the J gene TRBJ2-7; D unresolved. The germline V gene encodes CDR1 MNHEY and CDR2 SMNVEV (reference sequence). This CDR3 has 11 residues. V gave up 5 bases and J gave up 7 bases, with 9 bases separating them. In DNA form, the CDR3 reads TGTGCCAGCAGTAACTTCAAGGAGCAGTACTTC. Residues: CASSNFKEQYF.

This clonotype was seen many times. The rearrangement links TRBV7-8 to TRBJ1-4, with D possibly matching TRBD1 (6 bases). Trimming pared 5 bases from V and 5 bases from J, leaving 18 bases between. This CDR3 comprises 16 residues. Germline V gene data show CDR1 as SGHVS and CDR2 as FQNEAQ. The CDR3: CASSPGGAGDNEKLFF. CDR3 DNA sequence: TGTGCCAGCAGCCCCGGTGGGGCAGGGGACAATGAAAAACTGTTTTTT.

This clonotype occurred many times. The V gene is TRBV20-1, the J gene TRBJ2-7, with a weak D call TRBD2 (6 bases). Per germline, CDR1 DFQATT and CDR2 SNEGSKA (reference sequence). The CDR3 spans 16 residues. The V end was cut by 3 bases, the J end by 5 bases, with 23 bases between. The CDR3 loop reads CSASGTSGGTDHEQYF. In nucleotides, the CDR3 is TGCAGTGCTAGTGGGACCTCCGGGGGAACCGACCACGAGCAGTACTTC.

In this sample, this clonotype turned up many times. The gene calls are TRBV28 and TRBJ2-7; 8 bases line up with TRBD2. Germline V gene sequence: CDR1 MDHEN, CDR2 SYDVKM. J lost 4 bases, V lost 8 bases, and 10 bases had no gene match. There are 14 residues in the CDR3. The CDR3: CASGTGGAGYEQYF. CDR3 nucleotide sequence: TGTGCCAGCGGCACGGGGGGGGCCGGATACGAGCAGTACTTC.

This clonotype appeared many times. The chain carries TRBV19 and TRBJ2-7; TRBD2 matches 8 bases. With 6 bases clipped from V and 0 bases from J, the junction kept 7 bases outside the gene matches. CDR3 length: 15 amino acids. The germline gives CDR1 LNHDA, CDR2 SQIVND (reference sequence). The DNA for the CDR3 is TGTGCCAGTAGATTCACTAGCGGACCCTCCTACGAGCAGTACTTC. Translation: CASRFTSGPSYEQYF.

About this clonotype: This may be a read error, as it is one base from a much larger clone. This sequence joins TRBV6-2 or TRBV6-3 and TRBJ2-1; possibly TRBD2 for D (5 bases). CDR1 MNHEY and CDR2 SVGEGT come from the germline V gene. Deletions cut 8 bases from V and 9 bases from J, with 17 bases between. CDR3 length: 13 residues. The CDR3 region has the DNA TGTGCCAGCTGCTTAGGGAGCTGGGGTGAGCAGTTCTTC. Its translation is CASCLGSWGEQFF.

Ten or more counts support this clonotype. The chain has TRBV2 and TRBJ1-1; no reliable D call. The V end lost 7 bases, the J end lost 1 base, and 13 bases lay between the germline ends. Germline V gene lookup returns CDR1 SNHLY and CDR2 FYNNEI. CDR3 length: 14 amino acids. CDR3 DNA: TGTGCCAGCAACCTAGACTCGAAGAACACTGAAGCTTTCTTT. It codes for CASNLDSKNTEAFF.

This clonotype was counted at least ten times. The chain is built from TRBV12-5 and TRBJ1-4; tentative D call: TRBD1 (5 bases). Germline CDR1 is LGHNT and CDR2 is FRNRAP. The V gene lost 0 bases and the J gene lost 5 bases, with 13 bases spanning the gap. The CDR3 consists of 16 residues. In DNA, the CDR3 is TGTGCTAGTGGTTTGGTGGGGGGTGAAAGGAATGAAAAACTGTTTTTT. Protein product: CASGLVGGERNEKLFF.

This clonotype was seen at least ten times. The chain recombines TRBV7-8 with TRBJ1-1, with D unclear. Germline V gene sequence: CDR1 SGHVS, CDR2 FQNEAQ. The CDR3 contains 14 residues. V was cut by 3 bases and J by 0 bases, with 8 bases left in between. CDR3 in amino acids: CASSLTLMNTEAFF. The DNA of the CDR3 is TGTGCCAGCAGCTTGACCTTAATGAACACTGAAGCTTTCTTT.

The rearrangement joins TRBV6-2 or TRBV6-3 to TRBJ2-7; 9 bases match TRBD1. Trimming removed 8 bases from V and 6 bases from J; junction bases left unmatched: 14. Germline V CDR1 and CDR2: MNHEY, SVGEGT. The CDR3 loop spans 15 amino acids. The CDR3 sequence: CASGDPGQGPGEQYF. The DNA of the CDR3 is TGTGCCAGCGGGGATCCGGGACAGGGTCCGGGCGAGCAGTACTTC.

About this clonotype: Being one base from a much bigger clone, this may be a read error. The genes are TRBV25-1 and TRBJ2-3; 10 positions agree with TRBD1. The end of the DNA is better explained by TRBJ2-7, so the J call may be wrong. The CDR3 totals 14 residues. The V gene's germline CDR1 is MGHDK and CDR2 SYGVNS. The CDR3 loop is CASRTGGFNNEQYF. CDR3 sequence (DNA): TGTGCCAGCAGGACAGGGGGCTTCAACAATGAGCAGTACTTC.

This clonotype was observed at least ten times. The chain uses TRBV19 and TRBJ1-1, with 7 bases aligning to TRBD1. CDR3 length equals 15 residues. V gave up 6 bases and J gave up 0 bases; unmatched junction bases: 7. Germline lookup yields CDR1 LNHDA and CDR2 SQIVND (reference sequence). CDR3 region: CASSPGQEVNTEAFF. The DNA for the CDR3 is TGTGCCAGTAGCCCTGGACAGGAGGTGAACACTGAAGCTTTCTTT.

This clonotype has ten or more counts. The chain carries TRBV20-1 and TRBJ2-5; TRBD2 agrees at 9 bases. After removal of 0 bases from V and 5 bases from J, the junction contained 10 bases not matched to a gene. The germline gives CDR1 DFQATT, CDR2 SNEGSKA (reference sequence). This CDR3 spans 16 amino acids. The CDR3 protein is CSARDFGLAGFETQYF. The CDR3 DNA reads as TGCAGTGCTAGAGATTTTGGGCTAGCGGGATTTGAGACCCAGTACTTC.